Listed below are T cell receptor beta chains from one sample, sequenced in a study of blood T cell repertoires in COVID-19. Sequenced by immunoSEQ multiplex PCR; TCRdb stores in-frame clones only, minus some. The sample lists 200,000 to 300,000 clones, about nine tenths occurring once. The sample taken for sequencing was peripheral blood. All receptors come from a woman aged 40-49 years with acute or convalescent COVID-19. CDR3s include the opening cysteine and the closing phenylalanine or tryptophan. A D gene is named only where the DNA matches it firmly. Clone size is given for some rows only: seen once, a few or many times, or a class if the clone is expanded.

j_call: TRBJ1-5; d_call: .; v_call: TRBV19; clone_size: .; cdr3_aa: CASREGDYSNQPQHF; cdr3_nt: TGTGCCAGTAGAGAGGGTGATTATAGCAATCAGCCCCAGCATTTT
j_call: TRBJ1-2; d_call: .; v_call: TRBV10-3; clone_size: .; cdr3_aa: CAISEGLTGPNYGYTF; cdr3_nt: TGTGCCATCAGTGAGGGTCTGACAGGACCTAACTATGGCTACACCTTC
j_call: TRBJ1-1; d_call: TRBD1; v_call: TRBV10-2; clone_size: .; cdr3_aa: CASTGQVNTEAFF; cdr3_nt: TGCGCCAGCACCGGACAGGTGAACACTGAAGCTTTCTTT
j_call: TRBJ1-2; d_call: TRBD1; v_call: TRBV5-1; clone_size: .; cdr3_aa: CASSTGTGGAKYGYTF; cdr3_nt: TGCGCCAGCAGCACCGGGACAGGGGGCGCAAAGTATGGCTACACCTTC
j_call: TRBJ1-2; d_call: .; v_call: TRBV25-1; clone_size: .; cdr3_aa: CATLGLNYGYTF; cdr3_nt: TGTGCCACCCTGGGACTTAACTATGGCTACACCTTC
j_call: TRBJ1-2; d_call: TRBD1; v_call: TRBV7-2; clone_size: .; cdr3_aa: CASSFSTGGSGYTF; cdr3_nt: TGTGCCAGCAGCTTTTCGACAGGGGGCTCTGGCTACACCTTC
j_call: TRBJ1-4; d_call: .; v_call: TRBV9; clone_size: .; cdr3_aa: CASSNQGLTNEKLFF; cdr3_nt: TGTGCCAGCAGCAACCAGGGGTTGACTAATGAAAAACTGTTTTTT
j_call: TRBJ2-2; d_call: TRBD2; v_call: TRBV4-1; clone_size: .; cdr3_aa: CASSQVWPSGGVNTGELFF; cdr3_nt: TGCGCCAGCAGCCAAGTTTGGCCTAGCGGGGGAGTGAACACCGGGGAGCTGTTTTTT
j_call: TRBJ1-2; d_call: .; v_call: TRBV4-1; clone_size: .; cdr3_aa: CASSQEGLYGYTF; cdr3_nt: TGCGCCAGCAGCCAAGAGGGCTTATATGGCTACACCTTC
j_call: TRBJ1-1; d_call: .; v_call: TRBV7-2; clone_size: .; cdr3_aa: CASTRSLGGAGKNTEAFF; cdr3_nt: TGTGCCAGCACCCGATCCCTTGGAGGGGCAGGAAAGAACACTGAAGCTTTCTTT
j_call: TRBJ1-1; d_call: .; v_call: TRBV9; clone_size: .; cdr3_aa: CASTKGYTNTEAFF; cdr3_nt: TGTGCCAGCACCAAGGGGTATACGAACACTGAAGCTTTCTTT
j_call: TRBJ1-5; d_call: .; v_call: TRBV4-1; clone_size: .; cdr3_aa: CASSQARPDGQPQHF; cdr3_nt: TGCGCCAGCAGCCAAGCTCGCCCCGACGGGCAGCCCCAGCATTTT
j_call: TRBJ1-5; d_call: TRBD1; v_call: TRBV4-1; clone_size: .; cdr3_aa: CASSQTGGGNQPQHF; cdr3_nt: TGCGCCAGCAGCCAAACAGGGGGCGGCAATCAGCCCCAGCATTTT
j_call: TRBJ1-1; d_call: TRBD1; v_call: TRBV5-1; clone_size: .; cdr3_aa: CASSGTGPVGAFF; cdr3_nt: TGCGCCAGCAGCGGGACAGGTCCGGTAGGAGCTTTCTTT
j_call: TRBJ2-5; d_call: TRBD2; v_call: TRBV6-5; clone_size: .; cdr3_aa: CASGGGGAAETQYF; cdr3_nt: TGTGCCAGCGGAGGCGGGGGGGCTGCGGAGACCCAGTACTTC
j_call: TRBJ2-3; d_call: TRBD1; v_call: TRBV6-4; clone_size: .; cdr3_aa: CASSDSAGGGTDTQYF; cdr3_nt: TGTGCCAGCAGTGACTCCGCAGGGGGCGGCACAGATACGCAGTATTTT
j_call: TRBJ1-6; d_call: TRBD1; v_call: TRBV6-2/TRBV6-3; clone_size: few; cdr3_aa: CASSPDRLPGSYNSPLHF; cdr3_nt: TGTGCCAGCAGCCCGGACAGGTTGCCGGGCTCCTATAATTCACCCCTCCACTTT
j_call: TRBJ1-5; d_call: .; v_call: TRBV3-1/TRBV3-2; clone_size: .; cdr3_aa: CASSQGAESHQPQHF; cdr3_nt: TGTGCCAGCAGCCAAGGTGCGGAGAGCCATCAGCCCCAGCATTTT
j_call: TRBJ1-5; d_call: .; v_call: TRBV7-9; clone_size: once; cdr3_aa: CASSLAYVPQHF; cdr3_nt: TGTGCCAGCAGCTTAGCCTATGTGCCCCAGCATTTT
j_call: TRBJ1-3; d_call: .; v_call: TRBV9; clone_size: .; cdr3_aa: CASSVEPRGGGNTIYF; cdr3_nt: TGTGCCAGCAGCGTAGAGCCCCGGGGAGGTGGAAACACCATATATTTT
j_call: TRBJ2-5; d_call: .; v_call: TRBV11-2; clone_size: .; cdr3_aa: CASSPRRGPWETQYF; cdr3_nt: TGTGCCAGCAGCCCGCGGAGGGGGCCGTGGGAGACCCAGTACTTC
j_call: TRBJ1-2; d_call: .; v_call: TRBV5-1; clone_size: .; cdr3_aa: CASSPAQAGFDGYTF; cdr3_nt: TGCGCCAGCAGCCCGGCCCAGGCCGGCTTTGATGGCTACACCTTC
j_call: TRBJ1-5; d_call: .; v_call: TRBV2; clone_size: .; cdr3_aa: CASHYTEHEPQHF; cdr3_nt: TGTGCCAGCCATTATACTGAGCACGAGCCCCAGCATTTT
j_call: TRBJ2-3; d_call: TRBD2; v_call: TRBV5-4; clone_size: .; cdr3_aa: CASSFTGGGATDTQYF; cdr3_nt: TGTGCCAGCAGCTTTACTGGCGGGGGGGCCACAGATACGCAGTATTTT
j_call: TRBJ1-2; d_call: TRBD1; v_call: TRBV6-4; clone_size: .; cdr3_aa: CASARGQGSRYGYTF; cdr3_nt: TGTGCCAGCGCGAGGGGACAGGGAAGCCGTTATGGCTACACCTTC
j_call: TRBJ1-5; d_call: .; v_call: TRBV6-5; clone_size: once; cdr3_aa: CASSLERRVGNQPQHF; cdr3_nt: TGTGCCAGCAGTTTGGAGAGGAGGGTAGGAAATCAGCCCCAGCATTTT
j_call: TRBJ1-2; d_call: .; v_call: TRBV7-9; clone_size: .; cdr3_aa: CASSDRQANYGYTF; cdr3_nt: TGTGCCAGCAGCGACCGACAAGCTAACTATGGCTACACCTTC
j_call: TRBJ2-3; d_call: .; v_call: TRBV28; clone_size: .; cdr3_aa: CASSPSWGPDTQYF; cdr3_nt: TGTGCCAGCAGTCCTTCGTGGGGGCCAGATACGCAGTATTTT
j_call: TRBJ2-5; d_call: TRBD2; v_call: TRBV4-2; clone_size: .; cdr3_aa: CASSPGLAGGYQETQYF; cdr3_nt: TGTGCCAGCAGCCCGGGACTAGCGGGGGGTTACCAAGAGACCCAGTACTTC
j_call: TRBJ1-1; d_call: TRBD1; v_call: TRBV10-3; clone_size: once; cdr3_aa: CAISARGGQEAGNTEAFF; cdr3_nt: TGTGCCATCAGTGCGAGAGGCGGACAGGAGGCCGGGAACACTGAAGCTTTCTTT
j_call: TRBJ1-6; d_call: .; v_call: TRBV27; clone_size: .; cdr3_aa: CASSLPRGGVGRRSPLHF; cdr3_nt: TGTGCCAGCAGTTTACCCCGGGGAGGAGTAGGCCGCCGGTCACCCCTCCACTTT
j_call: TRBJ2-3; d_call: TRBD1; v_call: TRBV6-6; clone_size: few; cdr3_aa: CASSRTGPTDTQYF; cdr3_nt: TGTGCCAGCAGTCGGACAGGGCCCACAGATACGCAGTATTTT
j_call: TRBJ2-3; d_call: .; v_call: TRBV27; clone_size: .; cdr3_aa: CASSSPGTQYF; cdr3_nt: TGTGCCAGCAGTTCCCCCGGTACGCAGTATTTT
j_call: TRBJ2-4; d_call: TRBD2; v_call: TRBV18; clone_size: .; cdr3_aa: CASSPKTSPRGNIQYF; cdr3_nt: TGTGCCAGCTCACCGAAGACTAGCCCTAGAGGAAACATTCAGTACTTC
j_call: TRBJ2-3; d_call: TRBD2; v_call: TRBV30; clone_size: .; cdr3_aa: CAWSSGGVSTDTQYF; cdr3_nt: TGTGCCTGGAGTTCCGGGGGGGTTAGCACAGATACGCAGTATTTT
j_call: TRBJ1-2; d_call: .; v_call: TRBV24-1; clone_size: .; cdr3_aa: CATLPGLNYGYTF; cdr3_nt: TGTGCCACCCTACCGGGACTAAACTATGGCTACACCTTC
j_call: TRBJ1-2; d_call: .; v_call: TRBV6-5; clone_size: .; cdr3_aa: CASRGGGGNYGYTF; cdr3_nt: TGTGCCAGCAGGGGAGGGGGTGGTAACTATGGCTACACCTTC
j_call: TRBJ1-2; d_call: .; v_call: TRBV4-1; clone_size: .; cdr3_aa: CASSQETEMSYGYTF; cdr3_nt: TGCGCCAGCAGCCAAGAGACGGAGATGAGCTATGGCTACACCTTC
j_call: TRBJ1-2; d_call: TRBD1; v_call: TRBV19; clone_size: .; cdr3_aa: CASSLGQGIYGYTF; cdr3_nt: TGTGCCAGTAGTCTAGGACAGGGGATATATGGCTACACCTTC
j_call: TRBJ2-5; d_call: TRBD2; v_call: TRBV9; clone_size: .; cdr3_aa: CASSVMAGLAGETQYF; cdr3_nt: TGTGCCAGCAGCGTTATGGCGGGACTAGCGGGAGAGACCCAGTACTTC
j_call: TRBJ1-2; d_call: TRBD1; v_call: TRBV9; clone_size: .; cdr3_aa: CASSHNRQGPDPIYGYTF; cdr3_nt: TGTGCCAGCAGCCACAACCGACAGGGCCCGGACCCGATCTATGGCTACACCTTC
j_call: TRBJ1-6; d_call: .; v_call: TRBV7-2; clone_size: .; cdr3_aa: CASSSGVTGDSPLHF; cdr3_nt: TGTGCCAGCAGTTCCGGAGTTACCGGGGATTCACCCCTCCACTTT
j_call: TRBJ1-1; d_call: TRBD1; v_call: TRBV11-2; clone_size: .; cdr3_aa: CASSFVQGKNTEAFF; cdr3_nt: TGTGCCAGCAGCTTCGTACAGGGGAAGAACACTGAAGCTTTCTTT
j_call: TRBJ2-2; d_call: TRBD2; v_call: TRBV6-4; clone_size: .; cdr3_aa: CASSQEAGGNTGELFF; cdr3_nt: TGTGCCAGCAGTCAAGAAGCGGGGGGGAACACCGGGGAGCTGTTTTTT
j_call: TRBJ1-4; d_call: .; v_call: TRBV5-1; clone_size: .; cdr3_aa: CASSLRTVVGEKLFF; cdr3_nt: TGCGCCAGCAGCCTCCGCACTGTAGTCGGTGAAAAACTGTTTTTT
j_call: TRBJ1-5; d_call: .; v_call: TRBV9; clone_size: once; cdr3_aa: CASSPNSNQPQHF; cdr3_nt: TGTGCCAGCAGCCCTAATAGCAATCAGCCCCAGCATTTT
j_call: TRBJ2-5; d_call: .; v_call: TRBV7-3; clone_size: .; cdr3_aa: CASSLTPGETQYF; cdr3_nt: TGTGCCAGCAGCTTAACACCCGGGGAGACCCAGTACTTC
j_call: TRBJ1-2; d_call: .; v_call: TRBV30; clone_size: .; cdr3_aa: CAWSVPVLAGGYTF; cdr3_nt: TGTGCCTGGAGTGTACCAGTCTTAGCGGGGGGCTACACCTTC
j_call: TRBJ1-2; d_call: TRBD1; v_call: TRBV2; clone_size: .; cdr3_aa: CASSRTGVSYGYTF; cdr3_nt: TGTGCCAGCAGTCGGACAGGCGTCAGCTATGGCTACACCTTC